The T cell receptor (beta chain) described here comes from a study of blood T cells in healthy people across ages (dated by TCRdb to about 2015). In the study overall: In model experiments, template switching captured roughly one uniquely barcoded TCR beta cDNA molecule for every two T cells. To avoid experimental bias, donors of different ages were randomly spread across the sequencing lanes. Using the same blood draw, the study looked at two additional independent replicas of 1 million unique cDNA reads for two donors, one aged 18 to 30 and the other aged 80 or older. Age-related changes in TCR beta repertoire diversity were measured in the study by deep sequencing normalized with unique cDNA molecular identifiers. The donors were divided into four age groups: young (average around 17 years), middle-aged (around 37), aged (about 61) and long-lived (about 84).

The full study reports these points: The CMV infection status of donors was not known, potentially confounding age-related changes in expanded clonotypes. A strong correlation was found between observed TCR beta diversity and the percentage of naive T cells measured by flow cytometry. Observed TCR beta diversity per million T cells fell roughly linearly with age, and a significant reduction was already apparent by age roughly 40. Total diversity estimates from one million sequenced T cells were considered lower bounds and underestimates. Compared with the aged group, more naive CD4+ T cells, fewer expanded clones and increased TCR diversity were shown by the long-lived group, suggesting age selection. Bulk unsorted PBMC profiling prevented conclusive comparison of naive and antigen-experienced compartments.

Preparation of the library involved 5' RACE. A second PCR of roughly 6 to 12 cycles was run with a J-beta primer mix and a sample-barcoded 5' primer. A unique molecular identifier was introduced onto each TCR beta cDNA molecule by a template-switch 5' adaptor carrying 12 random nucleotides. At least 3 million CDR3-containing paired-end reads were obtained from each sample. The Mint cDNA synthesis kit, primed by a TRBC-specific oligonucleotide, was used to synthesize first-strand cDNA from all RNA. Following uracil-DNA glycosylase treatment, all cDNA underwent a first 18-cycle PCR with the universal primers M1SS and BC2_uni_R. On the authors' methods: For normalization, 1 million high-quality reads, each with a distinct molecular identifier, were randomly selected from each sample. Reads with shared molecular identifiers were discarded instead of being binned into consensus sequences. MiTCR, set to a Q25 quality threshold and the strictest error-elimination algorithm, was used for CDR3 identification, clonotype clustering and error correction. A nonparametric unseen species model using Euler transformation provided a lower-bound estimate of total TCR beta diversity. Starting from the raw public reads, TCRdb applied fastp trimming at Q25, assembled clones with MiXCR and retained in-frame beta chains. Records with the same CDR3 protein are collapsed into one entry carrying the most frequent genes and DNA. The V and J calls and clone size come from TCRdb's table, not from the authors' own analysis. The table for this sample lists fewer than 2,000,000 distinct CDR3 sequences; 39% of them were counted only once. Of the sample, approximately 22% falls within the top ten clones.

The junction carries 12 bases between V and J, which are trimmed by 6 bases and 1 base respectively. Including cysteine and phenylalanine, the CDR3 has 14 amino acids. Only CDR3 DNA is held: 42 bases, read in frame from base 1. Sequences MNHEY (CDR1) and SVGAGI (CDR2) are obtained from the germline V gene. A note on this clonotype: No antigen is known for it. No clone much larger than this one lies a single base away; base qualities are absent.

The donors were 40 or so Caucasian individuals from Russia, aged roughly 6 to 100 years, who were systemically healthy. Around 9.7 milliliters of peripheral blood were collected from each donor into EDTA-treated Vacutainer tubes. Ficoll-Paque density-gradient centrifugation was used to isolate PBMCs, with at least 6 million per sample. Trizol reagent was used to extract total RNA from PBMCs, with at least 5 micrograms per sample. For every donor, an aliquot of PBMCs went through flow cytometry to measure the percentages of naive CD45RAhigh/CD27high T cells. The sample was blood. The sequence is built from TRBV6-5 and TRBJ2-5, with TRBD1 perhaps the D gene, on 5 matching bases. This receptor was obtained from a human donor in good health. For the CDR3, the sequence is CASRLSQGQETQYF. The DNA sequence follows: TGTGCCAGCAGACTCTCCCAGGGCCAAGAGACCCAGTACTTC.